The source of this T cell receptor beta chain is a study of beta chain features in type 1 diabetes. CD45RO/CCR7/CD25/CD127/CD95/CD27 separated CD4+ naive, central memory, regulatory and stem cell-like memory cells by sorting. Concerning this clone: Its antigen is unidentified.

General study points: Shorter templates might be favored by PCR, and equally so in patients and in controls.

The investigators reverse transcribed all of the isolated RNA, so they sequenced expressed TCRB transcripts. Profiling relied on immunoSEQ multiplex PCR, and the TCRdb table lists in-frame clones only, not all of them. This table has 200,000 to 300,000 clones, 13% to 15% appearing once. This CDR3 spans 15 amino acids. Germline CDR1 and CDR2: MGHRA and YSYEKL. Trimming removed 1 base at V and 8 bases at J, with 17 bases between. The clonotype comes from a woman aged 40 to 49 in good health. The sample consisted of naive CD4+ T cells from blood. The chain links TRBV4-1 to TRBJ1-2; D unresolved. The CDR3 DNA reads TGCGCCAGCAGCCAAGTAATTGCGGCTGATTGGGGCTACACCTTC. Protein sequence: CASSQVIAADWGYTF.